This TCR beta chain is from a study of T cells after posttransplantation cyclophosphamide. General study points: Blood and skin or GI T cell repertoires showed limited TRB overlap. Later post-transplant blood repertoires were often dominated by donor CD8+ memory clones. TRB clonality was highly associated with recipient CMV seropositivity and reactivation.

This CDR3 has 16 residues. Germline V gives CDR1 MNHEY, CDR2 SVGAGI. Trimming removed 0 bases at V and 0 bases at J, with 11 bases between. Busulfan-fludarabine conditioning, marrow transplant, and cyclophosphamide on days +3 and +4 were administered. Only in-frame clones appear in the TCRdb table, and some are missing; sequencing was by immunoSEQ multiplex PCR. Singletons are absent from the sample, which has roughly 14,000 clones. At least ten counts were recorded for this clone. What it binds is unknown. This TCR derives from a female patient in her forties who received an allogeneic stem cell transplant from a related donor, was CMV-positive, and had no GVHD. Certain T cells may be donor cells from the graft. The V and J genes are TRBV6-5 and TRBJ1-2; the D gene is possibly TRBD1 (5 bases). This material consisted of PBMCs, taken 1162 days after allogeneic stem cell transplant with posttransplant cyclophosphamide. CDR3 nucleotides: TGTGCCAGCAGTTACTCAGGACATCTTCCTAACTATGGCTACACCTTC. Protein: CASSYSGHLPNYGYTF.